This section outlines one T cell receptor (beta chain) sequence together with its context. Generated by immunoSEQ multiplex PCR, the TCRdb table keeps only in-frame clones and is missing some. The data hold 110,000 or so clones, with about 85% observed a single time. The Seattle site enrolled patients during active infection and followed them longitudinally. This entry comes from a study of blood T cell repertoires in COVID-19. Unmatched junction bases numbered 9, after V lost 8 bases and J lost 2 bases. The CDR3 spans 14 residues. Germline CDR1 reads ENHRY; CDR2 reads SYGVKD. The rearrangement uses TRBV10-3 and TRBJ2-7, with 7 bases fitting TRBD2. The sequencing sample was made of peripheral blood. This TCR was recovered from a woman aged 55-69 years with COVID-19, enrolled during active disease. In nucleotides, the CDR3 is TGTGCCATCGGTAGACTAGCCACCCCCTACGAGCAGTACTTC. Its protein is CAIGRLATPYEQYF.